What follows describes a single TCR beta chain. The PCR was carried out with 60 Vbeta primers and 13 Jbeta primers. Method: immunoSEQ multiplex PCR; TCRdb's copy keeps in-frame clones and lacks some. The sample's table shows fewer than 70,000 clones. The source of the sample is a study of cytomegalovirus exposure and HLA in healthy donors. This CDR3 is 15 amino acids long. Between the trimmed V and J ends, which lost 0 bases and 0 bases, there was a span of 8 bases. Germline CDR1 and CDR2: SGDLS and YYNGEE. Sequencing input: PBMCs. This rearrangement joins TRBV9 to TRBJ2-3, with a possible D match to TRBD1 (6 bases). The receptor's source is a man aged 25 to 40 in good health and CMV-seropositive. Written as DNA, the CDR3 is TGTGCCAGCAGCGTAGACAGGGCAAGCACAGATACGCAGTATTTT. Its protein is CASSVDRASTDTQYF. The full variable domain, with the rest looked up from reference TRBV9 and TRBJ2-3, is DSGVTQTPKHLITATGQRVTLRCSPRSGDLSVYWYQQSLDQGLQFLIQYYNGEERAKGNILERFSAQQFPDLHSELNLSSLELGDSALYFCASSVDRASTDTQYFGPGTRLTVL.